Below are 28 T cell receptor beta chains sequenced from a single sample in a study of blood T cell repertoires in COVID-19. Method: immunoSEQ multiplex PCR; TCRdb's copy keeps in-frame clones and lacks some. The profile shows around 56,000 clones, over 75% of them singletons. The sequenced sample was peripheral blood. Receptors were obtained from a man older than 75 with acute or convalescent COVID-19.

V usage is TRBV19 and J usage is TRBJ2-5; 12 positions agree with TRBD2. Germline CDR1 is LNHDA and CDR2 is SQIVND (reference sequence). The CDR3 consists of 13 residues. With V trimmed by 8 bases and J by 5 bases, 3 bases remained unmatched. The CDR3 region has the DNA TGTGCCAGTGGACTAGCGGGGTTGGAGACCCAGTACTTC. Translated, it gives CASGLAGLETQYF. Looking up the rest from reference TRBV19 and TRBJ2-5 gives the full variable domain: DGGITQSPKYLFRKEGQNVTLSCEQNLNHDAMYWYRQDPGQGLRLIYYSQIVNDFQKGDIAEGYSVSREKKESFPLTVTSAQKNPTAFYLCASGLAGLETQYFGPGTRLLVL.

The chain combines TRBV7-8 with TRBJ2-3; TRBD1 might be the D (5 bases). This CDR3 region has 15 residues. The germline V gene encodes CDR1 SGHVS and CDR2 FQNEAQ. The V end lost 5 bases, the J end lost 0 bases, and 12 bases lay between the germline ends. The DNA of the CDR3 is TGTGCCAGCAGCACGCGACAGCCAAGCACAGATACGCAGTATTTT. Translation gives CASSTRQPSTDTQYF.

V is TRBV19 and J is TRBJ2-7; 8 nucleotides align to TRBD1. V was clipped by 8 bases and J by 5 bases; unmatched bases: 8. In germline, CDR1 is LNHDA, CDR2 SQIVND (reference sequence). This CDR3 is 13 amino acids long. CDR3 nucleotide sequence: TGTGCCAGTTCTCCTCAGGGGGCGAACGAGCAGTACTTC. Its protein is CASSPQGANEQYF.

The J gene is TRBJ2-3, the V gene TRBV6-1, with 7 bases aligning to TRBD2. The CDR3 extends over 16 amino acids. The germline gives CDR1 MNHNS, CDR2 SASEGT. V lost 4 bases and J lost 1; bases outside the gene matches: 8. The DNA for the CDR3 is TGTGCCAGCAGTGTGTCCAGCGGGGCCCGCACAGATACGCAGTATTTT. Protein product: CASSVSSGARTDTQYF.

This chain links TRBV5-1 with TRBJ2-2; D possibly corresponds to TRBD1 (6 bases). Germline lookup yields CDR1 SGHRS and CDR2 YFSETQ. The CDR3 length is 18 residues. Trimming took 2 bases from V and 3 from J, leaving 20 bases between them. The CDR3 DNA reads TGCGCCAGCAGCTTAAACATTAACAGGGCGTGGGACACCGGGGAGCTGTTTTTT. The encoded protein is CASSLNINRAWDTGELFF.

This sequence joins TRBV6-1 and TRBJ1-6, with D perhaps matching TRBD1 (5 bases). CDR1 and CDR2 (germline): MNHNS, SASEGT. CDR3 length: 14 amino acids. V lost 3 bases, J lost 5 bases, and 8 bases lay in between. The CDR3 loop is CASSDRANNSPLHF. CDR3 sequence (DNA): TGTGCCAGCAGTGACAGGGCGAATAATTCACCCCTCCACTTT.

The rearrangement links TRBV5-1 to TRBJ1-4; possibly TRBD1 for D (5 bases). V was cut by 4 bases and J by 0 bases, with 10 bases left in between. In germline, CDR1 is SGHRS, CDR2 YFSETQ. The CDR3 loop spans 15 amino acids. The CDR3 DNA follows: TGCGCCAGCAGCGAAATGACAGCAACTAATGAAAAACTGTTTTTT. This codes for CASSEMTATNEKLFF. Looking up the rest from reference TRBV5-1 and TRBJ1-4 gives the full variable domain: KAGVTQTPRYLIKTRGQQVTLSCSPISGHRSVSWYQQTPGQGLQFLFEYFSETQRNKGNFPGRFSGRQFSNSRSEMNVSTLELGDSALYLCASSEMTATNEKLFFGSGTQLSVL.

The gene calls are TRBV5-1 and TRBJ2-7; TRBD2 matches at 13 bases. V lost 4 bases to trimming and J lost 4 bases; unmatched junction nucleotides: 8. Germline V lookup: CDR1 SGHRS, CDR2 YFSETQ. This CDR3 has 16 amino acids. In DNA, the CDR3 is TGCGCCAGCAGCCACGGGACTAGCGGGGTAGTATACGAGCAGTACTTC. Translating it yields CASSHGTSGVVYEQYF.

The chain joins TRBV6-8 to TRBJ2-5; 9 bases are shared with TRBD1. The germline V gene encodes CDR1 MNHGY and CDR2 SAAAGT. The CDR3 has 19 amino acids. The V segment lost 0 bases and the J segment 5 bases; nucleotides outside the gene matches: 16. The CDR3 loop reads CASSYSNYFRTGVGETQYF. CDR3 DNA: TGTGCCAGCAGTTACTCGAATTATTTCAGGACAGGGGTTGGGGAGACCCAGTACTTC.

The chain carries TRBV19 and TRBJ1-4; 9 positions match TRBD1. The CDR3 covers 16 residues. With 8 bases clipped from V and 0 bases from J, the junction kept 7 bases outside the gene matches. The germline V gene encodes CDR1 LNHDA and CDR2 SQIVND (reference sequence). CDR3 coding DNA: TGTGCCAGTTCGGGACAGGGAATGTCAACTAATGAAAAACTGTTTTTT. Protein sequence: CASSGQGMSTNEKLFF.

This clone has only a few counts. The chain couples TRBV19 to TRBJ2-7; 12 positions agree with TRBD2. Germline V CDR1 and CDR2: LNHDA, SQIVND (reference sequence). The CDR3 has 17 amino acids. The trim removed 2 bases at V and 3 bases at J, leaving 8 bases unmatched. The CDR3 nucleotides read TGTGCCAGTAGTATAAAGACTAGCGGGGGAGGAGACTACGAGCAGTACTTC. It specifies CASSIKTSGGGDYEQYF.

This chain joins TRBV30 and TRBJ1-2; TRBD1 matches 8 bases. The CDR3 has 14 amino acids. Per germline, CDR1 GTSNPN and CDR2 SVGIG (reference sequence). The V segment lost 8 bases and the J segment 2 bases; nucleotides outside the gene matches: 10. The CDR3 region has the DNA TGTGCCGGGGTGGGGGCAGGGGGCAACTATGGCTACACCTTC. Protein product: CAGVGAGGNYGYTF.

V is TRBV18 and J is TRBJ2-2; TRBD1 aligns across 8 bases. Germline lookup yields CDR1 KGHSH and CDR2 LQKENI. The CDR3 sequence is 16 residues long. The junction had 7 bases not matched to a gene; V was cut back by 3 bases and J by 4 bases. CDR3 residues: CASSPGTGGSTGELFF. The CDR3 DNA reads TGTGCCAGCTCACCGGGGACAGGTGGTAGCACCGGGGAGCTGTTTTTT.

For this clone: This likely comes from a read error, as the CDR3 has no conserved phenylalanine or tryptophan at its end. The DNA is omitted, as the CDR3 cannot be located on it reliably, and the CDR3 follows TCRdb's listing. The genes are TRBV18 and TRBJ2-7; the table's D gene call, TRBD1, was not cross checked with the DNA. Germline lookup yields CDR1 KGHSH and CDR2 LQKENI. The CDR3 adds up to 10 amino acids, both ends counted. CDR3 sequence reads: CASSPRQGPL.

The chain uses TRBV10-3 and TRBJ1-2; TRBD1 aligns across 9 bases. CDR1 and CDR2 from the germline V gene are ENHRY and SYGVKD. This CDR3 spans 14 amino acids. V lost 7 bases to trimming and J lost 4 bases; unmatched junction nucleotides: 7. The CDR3, as DNA: TGTGCCATCACTTGGGACAGGGAGGGCTATGGCTACACCTTC. Protein sequence: CAITWDREGYGYTF.

The rearrangement joins TRBV24-1 to TRBJ2-3; D possibly corresponds to TRBD2 (7 bases). The CDR3 has 16 amino acids. Germline assignment: CDR1 KGHDR and CDR2 SFDVKD. Trimming shortened V by 5 bases and J by 3 bases, and 17 bases separated the two germline ends. CDR3 in DNA: TGTGCCACCAGTGCCGGCGGGGGCTACCGGACAGATACGCAGTATTTT. Translation gives CATSAGGGYRTDTQYF.

The chain links TRBV27 to TRBJ2-7; D gene uncertain. In germline, CDR1 is MNHEY, CDR2 SMNVEV (reference sequence). Trimming left V 4 bases short and J 4 bases short, with 11 bases between. This CDR3 is 13 amino acids long. The CDR3 coding sequence is TGTGCCAGCAGTTCCGGCCTAGAGTACGAGCAGTACTTC. Amino acid sequence: CASSSGLEYEQYF.

The rearrangement links TRBV24-1 to TRBJ2-7, with D perhaps matching TRBD1 (6 bases). Trimming pared 11 bases from V and 7 bases from J, leaving 14 bases between. Germline CDR1 and CDR2: KGHDR and SFDVKD. This CDR3 region has 11 residues. CDR3 in DNA: TGTGCCAACGACAGGTTTCGTGAGCAGTACTTC. Protein sequence: CANDRFREQYF.

The chain carries TRBV11-2 and TRBJ2-7; D unresolved. The CDR3 is 11 residues long. Germline-derived CDR1 and CDR2 are SGHAT and FQNNGV. Trimming cost V 1 base and J 7 bases, with 5 bases left between them. CDR3 protein: CASSLATEQYF. The CDR3, as DNA: TGTGCCAGCAGCTTAGCGACTGAGCAGTACTTC.

CDR3 region: CASSMGAAGVATQYF. CDR3 DNA sequence: TGTGCCAGTAGTATGGGGGCGGCAGGGGTTGCGACCCAGTACTTC. The chain couples TRBV19 to TRBJ2-5; TRBD1 is a possible D gene (6 bases). Germline-derived CDR1 and CDR2 are LNHDA and SQIVND (reference sequence). There are 15 residues in the CDR3. V was clipped by 3 bases and J by 7 bases, with 18 bases between them.

V and J are TRBV4-1 and TRBJ1-1; D gene unclear. The V and J ends lost 0 bases and 3 bases respectively, with 5 bases between them. Germline lookup yields CDR1 MGHRA and CDR2 YSYEKL. The CDR3 consists of 13 residues. This CDR3 is CASSQDPDTEAFF. The CDR3 bases are TGCGCCAGCAGCCAAGATCCCGACACTGAAGCTTTCTTT.

The sample holds one count of this clone. The chain links TRBV6-2 or TRBV6-3 to TRBJ1-5, with D possibly being TRBD1 (5 bases). V was clipped by 2 bases and J by 0 bases, with 14 bases between them. Germline V gene sequence: CDR1 MNHEY, CDR2 SVGEGT. This CDR3 comprises 17 residues. The CDR3 region has the DNA TGTGCCAGCAGTTACCCCCGGGACTCCGATAGCAATCAGCCCCAGCATTTT. This sequence encodes CASSYPRDSDSNQPQHF.

The chain links TRBV29-1 to TRBJ1-1; 7 nucleotides align to TRBD1. The germline CDR1 and CDR2 sequences are SQVTM and ANQGSEA. CDR3 length equals 13 residues. The ends lost 6 bases at V and 4 bases at J; junction bases unmatched: 8. The CDR3 nucleotides read TGCAGCGTGGGAGACGACAGGGCCACTGAAGCTTTCTTT. Translation gives CSVGDDRATEAFF.

The V and J genes are TRBV4-1 and TRBJ1-2; 8 bases line up with TRBD1. The CDR3 is made up of 17 amino acids. Trimming removed 3 bases from V and 4 bases from J; junction bases left unmatched: 13. Germline V gene data show CDR1 as MGHRA and CDR2 as YSYEKL. CDR3 nucleotide sequence: TGCGCCAGCAGCCAGGCACCAGGGACAGGAAGGGTCTATGGCTACACCTTC. Encoded protein: CASSQAPGTGRVYGYTF.

J is TRBJ2-5 and V is TRBV5-3; D perhaps matches TRBD1 (6 bases). TRBV5-3 is an open reading frame, and its role is uncertain. This CDR3 is built from 16 residues. The V end lost 3 bases, the J end lost 1 base, and 16 bases lay between the germline ends. The CDR3 coding sequence is TGTGCCAGAAGCTCAACAGGGCATCAGGGCCAAGAGACCCAGTACTTC. This gives the protein CARSSTGHQGQETQYF.

The rearrangement links TRBV5-6 to TRBJ2-5; D gene unclear. Deletions cut 0 bases from V and 2 bases from J, with 8 bases between. This CDR3 has 14 residues. Germline V gene lookup returns CDR1 SGHDT and CDR2 YYEEEE. The CDR3 spells CASSLVSQQETQYF. CDR3 in DNA: TGTGCCAGCAGCTTGGTGTCACAACAAGAGACCCAGTACTTC. The full variable domain, completed using reference TRBV5-6 and TRBJ2-5, is DAGVTQSPTHLIKTRGQQVTLRCSPKSGHDTVSWYQQALGQGPQFIFQYYEEEERQRGNFPDRFSGHQFPNYSSELNVNALLLGDSALYLCASSLVSQQETQYFGPGTRLLVL.

The chain links TRBV30 to TRBJ1-4; D remains ambiguous. V lost 1 base, J lost 4 bases, and 10 bases lay in between. This CDR3 spans 14 amino acids. Germline CDR1 GTSNPN, CDR2 SVGIG (reference sequence). As DNA, the CDR3 is TGTGCCTGGAGTGATACAAATCTTAATGAAAAACTGTTTTTT. Translation: CAWSDTNLNEKLFF.

The chain recombines TRBV29-1 with TRBJ2-1, with D uncertain. V was cut by 2 bases and J by 6 bases, with 26 bases left in between. The V gene's germline CDR1 is SQVTM and CDR2 ANQGSEA. CDR3 length: 18 amino acids. In DNA form, the CDR3 reads TGCAGCGTTGAAATAACTACTCCTGGTGGAAGAGGTCTCAATGAGCAGTTCTTC. Translated: CSVEITTPGGRGLNEQFF.